These T cell receptor beta chains were read from a single sample in a study of T-cell memory formation after mild COVID-19. TCRdb used MiXCR to reprocess the 5' RACE reads, holding one entry per CDR3 protein. This table holds roughly 250,000 distinct CDR3 sequences, roughly 15% found once. Sequencing used PBMCs or a T cell subset sorted from them (not recorded which). The receptors were sampled from a man between 18 and 35 years old who had mild COVID-19 (a few samples of this study predate the infection). Cell type and time point are not known. Each CDR3 is given without its conserved first and last residue. The D gene is left open where the match is weak.

ASSLGAEEDSPLH TRBJ1-6 TRBV5-6 NA
SAIAGINTEAF TRBJ1-1 TRBV20-1 NA
ASDPGGLTDTQY TRBJ2-3 TRBV5-1 NA
ASSSLKDAIASPLH TRBJ1-6 TRBV28 NA
ASRVEQQGSGYT TRBJ1-2 TRBV2 NA
SVESVSDYGYT TRBJ1-2 TRBV29-1 NA
ASSLGPGYEQY TRBJ2-7 TRBV7-6 NA
ASSWSRVRETQY TRBJ2-5 TRBV5-6 NA
ASSSRQGRNSPLH TRBJ1-6 TRBV7-2 TRBD1
ASSLAGKDSFNSPLH TRBJ1-6 TRBV5-1 NA
SARPTDYGYT TRBJ1-2 TRBV20-1 NA
ASSLARDNEQF TRBJ2-1 TRBV7-2 NA
ASSLVGLAGDNEQF TRBJ2-1 TRBV5-8 TRBD2
ASSKDGGNSPLH TRBJ1-6 TRBV5-1 NA
ASSFGQPQETQY TRBJ2-5 TRBV12-3/TRBV12-4 NA
ASSLSLGTNEKLF TRBJ1-4 TRBV5-5 NA
ASSSELNTGELF TRBJ2-2 TRBV2 NA
ASRMDSYGYT TRBJ1-2 TRBV2 NA
ASSPRQGGYGYT TRBJ1-2 TRBV12-3/TRBV12-4 TRBD1
ASSLEDRRWNTEAF TRBJ1-1 TRBV7-6 NA
ASRQRPSSNTEAF TRBJ1-1 TRBV5-1 NA
ASSLVGRGSQY TRBJ2-4 TRBV7-9 NA
ASSLGTGMEETQY TRBJ2-5 TRBV5-1 TRBD1
ASSQDRSASTDTQY TRBJ2-3 TRBV4-1 NA
ASSFLGRDSQTQY TRBJ2-5 TRBV13 NA
AISDSRGRGYT TRBJ1-2 TRBV10-3 NA
ASSLAAGGNNQPQH TRBJ1-5 TRBV7-2 TRBD1
ASTNSGDDNSPLH TRBJ1-6 TRBV7-7 NA
ATSDHDSSGANVLT TRBJ2-6 TRBV24-1 NA
ASSYSTAGLEQF TRBJ2-1 TRBV6-5 NA
SADRDGGYEQY TRBJ2-7 TRBV20-1 NA
ASSEYDRASR TRBJ2-1 TRBV25-1 TRBD1
ASSGARDTEAF TRBJ1-1 TRBV18 NA
SAIVRANSPLH TRBJ1-6 TRBV20-1 NA
ASSEGQLGYT TRBJ1-2 TRBV6-1 NA
ASSMTGFEINEQF TRBJ2-1 TRBV5-1 TRBD1
ASSPPGLFTDTQY TRBJ2-3 TRBV7-6 NA
ASSFSGGAHEQF TRBJ2-1 TRBV5-6 TRBD2
AIKRPASSYT TRBJ1-2 TRBV10-3 NA
ASSLGQGRNTGELF TRBJ2-2 TRBV7-6 NA
ASSRFAGATNEKLF TRBJ1-4 TRBV6-2/TRBV6-3 NA
ASSLDLAGIAGELF TRBJ2-2 TRBV5-1 TRBD2
SVPAGTDTQY TRBJ2-3 TRBV29-1 NA
ASSFGGPYNEQF TRBJ2-1 TRBV7-9 NA
ASSRAGQADTQY TRBJ2-3 TRBV13 TRBD1
AWNRDRGSYNEQF TRBJ2-1 TRBV30 TRBD1
SAVSNEKLF TRBJ1-4 TRBV29-1 NA
ASSLQTSGAGEQF TRBJ2-1 TRBV5-1 TRBD2
ASSPRLAFGELF TRBJ2-2 TRBV5-6 TRBD2
ASSLLTTDYGYT TRBJ1-2 TRBV7-9 NA
ASRYRQGSSEKLF TRBJ1-4 TRBV2 TRBD1
SASEGTQY TRBJ2-3 TRBV20-1 NA
ASSLERGAANEQF TRBJ2-1 TRBV7-2 TRBD2
ASSYSTVGRMSEAF TRBJ1-1 TRBV6-5 NA